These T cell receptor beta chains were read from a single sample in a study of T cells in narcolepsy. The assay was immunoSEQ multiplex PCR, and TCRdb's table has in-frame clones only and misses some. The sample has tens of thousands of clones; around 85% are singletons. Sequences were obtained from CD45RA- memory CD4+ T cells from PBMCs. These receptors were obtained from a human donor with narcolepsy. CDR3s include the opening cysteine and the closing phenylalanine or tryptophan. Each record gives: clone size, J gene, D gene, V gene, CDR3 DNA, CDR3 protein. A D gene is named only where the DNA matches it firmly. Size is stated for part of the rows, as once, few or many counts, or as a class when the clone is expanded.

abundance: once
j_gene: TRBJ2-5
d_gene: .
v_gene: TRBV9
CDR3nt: TGTGCCAGCAGCGTAGCGGGATATTTGGAGACCCAGTACTTC
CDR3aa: CASSVAGYLETQYF

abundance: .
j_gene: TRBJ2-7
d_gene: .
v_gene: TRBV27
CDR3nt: TGTGCCAGCAGTGGCAGGGTCGGTCCCTACGAGCAGTACTTC
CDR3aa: CASSGRVGPYEQYF

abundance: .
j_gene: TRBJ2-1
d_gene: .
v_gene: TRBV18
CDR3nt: TGTGCCAGCTCACCAGTCCCAGACAGTGAGCAGTTCTTC
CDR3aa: CASSPVPDSEQFF

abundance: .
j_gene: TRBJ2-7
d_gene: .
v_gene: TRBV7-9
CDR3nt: TGTGCCAGCAGCTTAGGGGGGACAAGTTATTTTCACCCACCCTACGAGCAGTACTTC
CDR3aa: CASSLGGTSYFHPPYEQYF

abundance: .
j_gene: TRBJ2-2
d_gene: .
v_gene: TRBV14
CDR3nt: TGTGCCAGCAGCCAATCCCGTCCCGGGGAGCTGTTTTTT
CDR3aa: CASSQSRPGELFF

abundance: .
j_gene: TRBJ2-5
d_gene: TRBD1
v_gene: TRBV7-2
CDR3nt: TGTGCCAGCAGCTTAGTCGGGACAGGGGTAGAGACCCAGTACTTC
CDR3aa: CASSLVGTGVETQYF

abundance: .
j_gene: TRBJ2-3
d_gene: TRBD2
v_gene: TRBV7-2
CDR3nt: TGTGCCAGCAGCTCCCAGCTAGCGGGAGCTCGAGATACGCAGTATTTT
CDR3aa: CASSSQLAGARDTQYF

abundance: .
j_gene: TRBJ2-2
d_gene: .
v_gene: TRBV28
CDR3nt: TGTGCCAGCATGAGCGCAGCTAACACCGGGGAGCTGTTTTTT
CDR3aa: CASMSAANTGELFF

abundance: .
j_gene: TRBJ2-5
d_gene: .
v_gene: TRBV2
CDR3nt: TGTGCCAGCAGTGAAGCCCGATTACTCGGGACCCAGTACTTC
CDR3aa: CASSEARLLGTQYF

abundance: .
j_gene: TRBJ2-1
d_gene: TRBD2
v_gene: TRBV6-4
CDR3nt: TGTGCCAGCAGTGAGGCTAGCGGGTCCTACAATGAGCAGTTCTTC
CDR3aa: CASSEASGSYNEQFF

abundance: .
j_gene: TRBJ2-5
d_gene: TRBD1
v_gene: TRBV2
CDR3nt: TGTGCCAGCAAAGAAGGGACAGGGGGAGAGACCCAGTACTTC
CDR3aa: CASKEGTGGETQYF

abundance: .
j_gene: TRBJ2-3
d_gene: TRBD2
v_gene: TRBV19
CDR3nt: TGTGCCAGTAGTATTTTCGGGAGGACAGATACGCAGTATTTT
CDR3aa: CASSIFGRTDTQYF

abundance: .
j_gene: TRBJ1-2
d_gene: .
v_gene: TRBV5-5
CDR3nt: TGTGCCAGCAGCTACGGGTATGGCTACACCTTC
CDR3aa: CASSYGYGYTF

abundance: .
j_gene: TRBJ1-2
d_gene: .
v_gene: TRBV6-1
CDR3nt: TGTGCCGCCGATGGGGGCCACTCTTATGGCTACACCTTC
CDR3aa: CAADGGHSYGYTF

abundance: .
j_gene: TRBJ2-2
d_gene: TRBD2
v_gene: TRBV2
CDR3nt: TGTGCCAGCAGTGATGGGGAGGGATGGAACACCGGGGAGCTGTTTTTT
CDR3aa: CASSDGEGWNTGELFF

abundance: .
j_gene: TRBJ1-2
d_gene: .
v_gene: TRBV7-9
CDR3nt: TGTGCCAGCAGCTTAGGCCAGGGCCGAGACTATGGCTACACCTTC
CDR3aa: CASSLGQGRDYGYTF

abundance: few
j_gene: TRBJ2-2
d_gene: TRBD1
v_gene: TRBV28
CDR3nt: TGTGCCAGCAGTCCGGGACAGCCCACCGGGGAGCTGTTTTTT
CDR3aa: CASSPGQPTGELFF

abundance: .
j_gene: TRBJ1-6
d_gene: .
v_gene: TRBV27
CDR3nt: TGTGCCAGCAGTTTTGCCAGGGGTCGGTCACCCCTCCACTTT
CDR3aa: CASSFARGRSPLHF

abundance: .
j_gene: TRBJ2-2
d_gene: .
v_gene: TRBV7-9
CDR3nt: TGTGCCAGCAGCAGTTCCGGGGGATCGAACACCGGGGAGCTGTTTTTT
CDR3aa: CASSSSGGSNTGELFF

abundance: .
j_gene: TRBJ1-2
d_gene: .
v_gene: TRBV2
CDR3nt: TGTGCCAGCAGGGAGAACTATGGCTACACCTTC
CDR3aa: CASRENYGYTF